This TCR beta chain comes out of a study of shared clonotypes between healthy human individuals. Trimming shortened V by 4 bases and J by 2 bases, and 8 bases separated the two germline ends. This CDR3 is built from 13 residues. The germline gives CDR1 SGHTA, CDR2 FQGNSA. The assay was immunoSEQ multiplex PCR, and TCRdb's table has in-frame clones only and misses some. The sample records 400,000 to 500,000 clones, 70% to 85% being singletons. The sequenced sample consisted of PBMCs. The TCR originated in a woman in her thirties or forties in good health. Some clones in this sample may be carry-over from other donors' samples. The genes are TRBV7-2 and TRBJ1-1; the D gene is possibly TRBD1 (5 bases). The CDR3 bases are TGTGCCAGCAGCTACGGGACTAACACTGAAGCTTTCTTT. The encoded protein is CASSYGTNTEAFF.